These 31 T cell receptor beta chains originate from one sample sequenced in a study of CD8+ T cells in alopecia areata. Indicated treatment: oral pan-JAK inhibitor, 5-10 mg twice daily. Extraction of RNA preceded its reverse transcription into cDNA, which served as the sequencing template. Sequencing used immunoSEQ multiplex PCR; TCRdb keeps in-frame clones, though not all of them. Altogether some 210,000 clones are present, 66% being singletons, with the ten largest covering around 1.3%. The material was CD4+ T cells sorted from blood, obtained around week 42, from a patient treated with tofacitinib. These receptors were collected from a human donor with alopecia areata.

V gene TRBV29-1 combines with J gene TRBJ1-1, with unresolved D. CDR1 and CDR2 (germline): SQVTM, ANQGSEA. The CDR3 runs 12 residues. V was shortened by 2 bases and J by 8 bases, with 12 bases between the two germline ends. CDR3 sequence (DNA): TGCAGCGTTGAAATTTGGGTTCTCGAAGCTTTCTTT. This gives the protein CSVEIWVLEAFF.

The chain joins TRBV29-1 to TRBJ2-7; 8 bases are shared with TRBD1. Trimming cost V 4 bases and J 4 bases; bases outside gene matches: 3. The CDR3 length is 12 residues. Germline assignment: CDR1 SQVTM and CDR2 ANQGSEA. CDR3 residues: CSVGQGAYEQYF. The CDR3 DNA follows: TGCAGCGTTGGGCAGGGGGCATACGAGCAGTACTTC.

The genes are TRBV25-1 and TRBJ2-4; no clear D. V dropped 3 bases and J dropped 2 bases, with 8 bases sitting between them. The length of the CDR3 is 14 residues. CDR1 and CDR2 (germline): MGHDK, SYGVNS. CDR3 in amino acids: CASSEEGPKNIQYF. As DNA, the CDR3 is TGTGCCAGCAGTGAGGAAGGACCCAAAAACATTCAGTACTTC.

A note on this clone: Other DNA sequences of this sample code for an identical CDR3. The rearrangement uses TRBV29-1 and TRBJ2-3; D might be TRBD1 or TRBD2, each matching 5 bases. The length of the CDR3 is 12 residues. The V gene's germline CDR1 is SQVTM and CDR2 ANQGSEA. Trimming shortened V by 2 bases and J by 6 bases, and 9 bases separated the two germline ends. CDR3 DNA: TGCAGCGTTGAACGAGGGACCGATACGCAGTATTTT. Encoded protein: CSVERGTDTQYF.

This clone has just a few counts. The V and J genes are TRBV7-3 and TRBJ1-2; D not resolved. The CDR3 is 14 residues long. V lost 7 bases to trimming and J lost 0 bases, with 12 bases between them. The V gene's germline CDR1 is SGHTA and CDR2 FQGTGA. This CDR3 reads CASTSHEANYGYTF. In nucleotides, the CDR3 is TGTGCCAGCACCTCCCATGAAGCTAACTATGGCTACACCTTC.

The chain carries TRBV29-1 and TRBJ2-7; D might be TRBD2 (6 bases). Germline V lookup: CDR1 SQVTM, CDR2 ANQGSEA. The CDR3 has 12 amino acids. The ends were cut back, 4 bases at V and 2 bases at J, with 9 bases in the middle. The CDR3 reads CSVASAAYEQYF. The CDR3 DNA sequence: TGCAGCGTTGCTAGCGCCGCCTACGAGCAGTACTTC.

The V and J genes are TRBV7-3 and TRBJ2-7; D unresolved. CDR1 and CDR2 (germline): SGHTA, FQGTGA. Trimming stripped 5 bases from V and 0 bases from J, with 8 bases between. The CDR3 length is 13 residues. The CDR3 loop reads CASSLDPSYEQYF. The DNA of the CDR3 is TGTGCCAGCAGCCTGGACCCCTCCTACGAGCAGTACTTC.

The CDR3 protein is CASSLGSEVYGYTF. In nucleotides, the CDR3 is TGCGCCAGCAGCTTGGGGTCAGAGGTCTATGGCTACACCTTC. The V gene is TRBV5-1, the J gene TRBJ1-2; D unresolved. V lost 0 bases and J lost 4, with 10 bases in between. The CDR3 spans 14 residues. Germline values: CDR1 SGHRS, CDR2 YFSETQ.

The chain's CDR3 is CASSQDRASSGVGLDTQYF. CDR3 coding DNA: TGCGCCAGCAGCCAAGACAGAGCATCTAGCGGGGTAGGATTAGATACGCAGTATTTT. The chain combines TRBV4-3 with TRBJ2-3; 9 bases are shared with TRBD2. Trimming removed 0 bases from V and 5 bases from J; junction bases left unmatched: 15. The CDR3 is 19 amino acids. The germline gives CDR1 LGHNA, CDR2 YSLEER.

DNA for the CDR3: TGTGCCAGCAGCGTAGGAATGGACAACACAGATACGCAGTATTTT. Its protein is CASSVGMDNTDTQYF. The chain links TRBV9 to TRBJ2-3; tentatively, D is TRBD1 (5 bases). This CDR3 has 15 residues. Germline CDR1 and CDR2: SGDLS and YYNGEE. Trimming pared 0 bases from V and 2 bases from J, leaving 10 bases between.

The CDR3 DNA follows: TGTGCCACCAGCAGAGATACGATGAACACTGAAGCTTTCTTT. Translating gives CATSRDTMNTEAFF. The chain couples TRBV15 to TRBJ1-1; D gene unclear. In germline, CDR1 is LNHNV, CDR2 YYDKDF (reference sequence). The CDR3 length is 14 residues. The germline V and J ends were trimmed by 0 bases and 0 bases, with 5 bases remaining between them.

The sample holds a few counts of this clone. The V and J genes are TRBV6-5 and TRBJ1-1; D unclear. Trimming cost V 7 bases and J 7 bases, with 19 bases left between them. Per the germline V gene, CDR1 is MNHEY and CDR2 is SVGAGI. The length of the CDR3 is 14 residues. For the CDR3, the DNA is TGTGCCAGCAAAACGAGGACTCCCTCCGATGAAGCTTTCTTT. Amino acids: CASKTRTPSDEAFF.

The rearrangement uses TRBV4-3 and TRBJ2-1, with 9 bases that match TRBD1. This CDR3 contains 15 residues. J gave up 5 bases and V 4 bases, and 6 bases lay outside the gene matches. In germline, CDR1 is LGHNA, CDR2 YSLEER. CDR3 protein: CASSPGDRVDNEQFF. The CDR3 bases are TGCGCCAGCAGCCCGGGGGACAGGGTCGACAATGAGCAGTTCTTC.

The genes are TRBV2 and TRBJ1-6; 8 bases are a match to TRBD1. J lost 7 bases, V lost 4 bases, and 3 bases had no gene match. Germline values: CDR1 SNHLY, CDR2 FYNNEI. The CDR3 contains 14 residues. DNA of the CDR3: TGTGCCAGCAGTGGAACAGGGGGGAATTCACCCCTCCACTTT. Translation gives CASSGTGGNSPLHF.

The rearrangement links TRBV5-1 to TRBJ2-5; TRBD1 matches at 7 bases. After removal of 2 bases from V and 2 bases from J, the junction contained 18 bases not matched to a gene. The CDR3 spans 19 residues. CDR1 and CDR2 from the germline V gene are SGHRS and YFSETQ. CDR3: CASSFNRGALVPEQETQYF. The DNA of the CDR3 is TGCGCCAGCAGCTTCAACAGGGGCGCTTTAGTCCCCGAACAAGAGACCCAGTACTTC.

CDR3 in DNA: TGTGCCACCAGCACTGGATGGGGGATTACTAGAACAGATACGCAGTATTTT. This gives the protein CATSTGWGITRTDTQYF. The rearrangement uses TRBV15 and TRBJ2-3; tentatively, D is TRBD1 or TRBD2 (5 bases each). The CDR3 runs 17 residues. Trimming took 4 bases from V and 3 from J, leaving 20 bases between them. Germline V gives CDR1 LNHNV, CDR2 YYDKDF (reference sequence).

J is TRBJ2-5 and V is TRBV29-1, with 10 bases identical to TRBD2. Trimming removed 4 bases from V and 8 bases from J; junction bases left unmatched: 22. Germline loops: CDR1 SQVTM, CDR2 ANQGSEA. This CDR3 region has 18 residues. The CDR3 here is CSVAAAGGPLATRDTQYF. The CDR3 DNA follows: TGCAGCGTTGCTGCAGCGGGGGGGCCGTTGGCCACCAGAGATACCCAGTACTTC.

This chain links TRBV20-1 with TRBJ2-5, with no clear D. The J call may not be correct, given that the DNA end is closer to TRBJ2-7. The CDR3 has 11 residues. CDR1 DFQATT and CDR2 SNEGSKA come from the germline V gene (reference sequence). CDR3 sequence: CSARDPNEQYF. The CDR3 coding sequence is TGCAGTGCTAGAGATCCCAACGAGCAGTACTTC.

The chain recombines TRBV29-1 with TRBJ1-6, with D uncertain. Trimming shortened V by 5 bases and J by 9 bases, and 14 bases separated the two germline ends. The CDR3 extends over 13 amino acids. Germline loops: CDR1 SQVTM, CDR2 ANQGSEA. The CDR3 region is CSVRDGSGSPLHF. CDR3 DNA: TGCAGCGTTAGGGATGGGTCCGGTTCACCCCTCCACTTT.

This sequence joins TRBV7-8 and TRBJ2-1; 7 nucleotides match TRBD2. The CDR3 is 14 residues long. Germline V gene lookup returns CDR1 SGHVS and CDR2 FQNEAQ. V was clipped by 5 bases and J by 9 bases; unmatched bases: 10. This CDR3 is CASSPGGEGFEQFF. The CDR3 nucleotides are TGTGCCAGCAGCCCGGGGGGTGAGGGTTTTGAGCAGTTCTTC. Full variable domain (missing parts from reference TRBV7-8 and TRBJ2-1): GAGVSQSPRYKVAKRGQDVALRCDPISGHVSLFWYQQALGQGPEFLTYFQNEAQLDKSGLPSDRFFAERPEGSVSTLKIQRTQQEDSAVYLCASSPGGEGFEQFFGPGTRLTVL.

The chain recombines TRBV29-1 with TRBJ2-7; no reliable D call. CDR3 length: 12 residues. From germline, CDR1 is SQVTM and CDR2 ANQGSEA. V was trimmed by 6 bases and J by 2 bases, leaving 11 bases between them. This CDR3 reads CSVRTLAYEQYF. CDR3 DNA sequence: TGCAGCGTCCGGACCTTGGCCTACGAGCAGTACTTC.

This clone was seen only a few times. The chain uses TRBV29-1 and TRBJ1-1; D gene unclear. The length of the CDR3 is 12 residues. Trimming stripped 6 bases from V and 5 bases from J, with 13 bases between. Germline CDR1 reads SQVTM; CDR2 reads ANQGSEA. The CDR3 DNA follows: TGCAGCGTGAGAAAGGGTGAGACTGAAGCTTTCTTT. The encoded protein is CSVRKGETEAFF.

The rearrangement uses TRBV25-1 and TRBJ1-2, with TRBD1 matching over 8 bases. Germline loops: CDR1 MGHDK, CDR2 SYGVNS. The V segment lost 4 bases and the J segment 4 bases; nucleotides outside the gene matches: 5. The CDR3 is 14 residues long. CDR3 residues: CASSGTGRLYGYTF. The CDR3 region has the DNA TGTGCCAGCAGTGGGACAGGGCGCCTCTATGGCTACACCTTC.

The rearrangement joins TRBV29-1 to TRBJ1-2; 7 positions agree with TRBD1. In germline, CDR1 is SQVTM, CDR2 ANQGSEA. V was pared by 6 bases and J by 4 bases, with 11 bases of the junction left unmatched. This CDR3 has 14 amino acids. This chain's CDR3 is CSVGTGERSYGYTF. Here the CDR3 DNA reads TGCAGCGTGGGAACAGGGGAGCGAAGCTATGGCTACACCTTC.

The rearrangement uses TRBV30 and TRBJ1-5; no firm D call. The ends were cut back, 3 bases at V and 3 bases at J, with 9 bases in the middle. The CDR3 extends over 13 amino acids. Looked up from germline, CDR1 is GTSNPN and CDR2 is SVGIG (reference sequence). The CDR3 loop reads CAWRGQINQPQHF. As DNA, the CDR3 is TGTGCCTGGAGAGGTCAAATCAATCAGCCCCAGCATTTT.

CDR3 amino acids: CATSRAPGGSYEQYF. The CDR3 nucleotides read TGTGCCACCAGCAGAGCCCCAGGTGGCTCCTACGAGCAGTACTTC. The rearrangement joins TRBV15 to TRBJ2-7; unclear D gene. V gave up 1 base and J gave up 0 bases, with 10 bases separating them. CDR1 and CDR2 from the germline V gene are LNHNV and YYDKDF (reference sequence). This CDR3 is built from 15 residues. The full variable domain, completed using reference TRBV15 and TRBJ2-7, is DAMVIQNPRYQVTQFGKPVTLSCSQTLNHNVMYWYQQKSSQAPKLLFHYYDKDFNNEADTPDNFQSRRPNTSFCFLDIRSPGLGDTAMYLCATSRAPGGSYEQYFGPGTRLTVT.

This clone was recorded a few times. The gene calls are TRBV29-1 and TRBJ2-1, with unresolved D. This CDR3 is built from 12 residues. The germline V gene has CDR1 SQVTM and CDR2 ANQGSEA. The germline V and J ends were trimmed by 1 base and 9 bases, with 10 bases remaining between them. CDR3 DNA sequence: TGCAGCGTTGAAGTTGGGATCCGTGAGCAGTTCTTC. Its protein product is CSVEVGIREQFF.

The chain has TRBV5-4 and TRBJ2-7; D possibly matches TRBD1 or TRBD2 (5 bases each). In germline, CDR1 is SGHNT, CDR2 YYREEE (reference sequence). V dropped 4 bases and J dropped 6 bases, with 11 bases sitting between them. The length of the CDR3 is 12 residues. CDR3 loop: CASSPPGREQYF. DNA of the CDR3: TGTGCCAGCAGCCCGCCGGGACGCGAGCAGTACTTC.

This clone was counted between two and nine times. V is TRBV29-1 and J is TRBJ2-3; D is possibly TRBD1 (6 bases). Germline CDR1 is SQVTM and CDR2 is ANQGSEA. V was clipped by 6 bases and J by 2 bases, with 15 bases between them. The CDR3 has 14 amino acids. CDR3 DNA: TGCAGCGTCGCCAGGGGAAGCCCCACAGATACGCAGTATTTT. Residues: CSVARGSPTDTQYF.

This sequence joins TRBV30 and TRBJ1-5; no reliable D call. The CDR3 runs 13 residues. Trimming took 2 bases from V and 4 from J, leaving 9 bases between them. The germline V gene has CDR1 GTSNPN and CDR2 SVGIG (reference sequence). CDR3 DNA sequence: TGTGCCTGGAGTTCCGACACTAATCAGCCCCAGCATTTT. Translating gives CAWSSDTNQPQHF.

The V and J genes are TRBV6-1 and TRBJ2-1; D is uncertain. The length of the CDR3 is 12 residues. Trimming took 6 bases from V and 7 from J, leaving 10 bases between them. The germline V gene has CDR1 MNHNS and CDR2 SASEGT. As DNA, the CDR3 is TGTGCCAGCAGCCCACAGAGAAATGAGCAGTTCTTC. It yields the protein CASSPQRNEQFF.